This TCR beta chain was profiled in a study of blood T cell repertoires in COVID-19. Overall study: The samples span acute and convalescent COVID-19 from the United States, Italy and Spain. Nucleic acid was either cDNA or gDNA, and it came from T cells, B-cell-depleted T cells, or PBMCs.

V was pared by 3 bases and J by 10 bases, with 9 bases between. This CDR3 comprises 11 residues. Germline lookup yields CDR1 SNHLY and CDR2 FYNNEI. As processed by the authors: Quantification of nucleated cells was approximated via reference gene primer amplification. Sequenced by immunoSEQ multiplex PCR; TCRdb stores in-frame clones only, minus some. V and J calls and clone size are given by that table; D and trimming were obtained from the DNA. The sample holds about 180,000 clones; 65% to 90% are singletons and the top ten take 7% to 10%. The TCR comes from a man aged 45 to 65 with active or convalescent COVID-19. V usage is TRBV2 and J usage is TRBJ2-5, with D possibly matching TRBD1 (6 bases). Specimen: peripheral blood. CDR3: CASSDGGDQYF. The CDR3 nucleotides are TGTGCCAGCAGTGATGGGGGCGACCAGTACTTC. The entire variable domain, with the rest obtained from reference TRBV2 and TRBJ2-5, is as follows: EPEVTQTPSHQVTQMGQEVILRCVPISNHLYFYWYRQILGQKVEFLVSFYNNEISEKSEIFDDQFSVERPDGSNFTLKIRSTKLEDSAMYFCASSDGGDQYFGPGTRLLVL.